A single sample is the source of the 17 T cell receptor beta chains below, sequenced in a study of spatial heterogeneity in lung cancer. TCRdb used MiXCR to reprocess the 5' RACE reads, holding one entry per CDR3 protein. Of 49,000 or so distinct CDR3 sequences detected, approximately 12% appear once; the ten largest clones hold roughly 32%. Time point in this sample: blood at routine non-recurrence follow-up after resection. This specimen consisted of PBMCs, obtained at follow-up. Receptors originate from a male donor with early-stage non-small cell lung cancer.

J is TRBJ2-5 and V is TRBV11-2; D is unclear. V was clipped by 6 bases and J by 0 bases, with 14 bases between them. The CDR3 runs 15 residues. Germline CDR1 reads SGHAT; CDR2 reads FQNNGV. The CDR3 is CASSPRRHDQETQYF. In DNA form, the CDR3 reads TGTGCCAGCAGTCCTCGCCGACACGACCAAGAGACCCAGTACTTC.

Note on this clonotype: This may come from a read error, since a much larger clone is one base off. This rearrangement joins TRBV7-2 to TRBJ2-3, with 10 bases that match TRBD2. The V gene's germline CDR1 is SGHTA and CDR2 FQGNSA. The CDR3 has 16 residues. The junction had 5 bases not matched to a gene; V was cut back by 0 bases and J by 5 bases. The CDR3 here is CASSLASGRVGDTQYF. CDR3 coding DNA: TGTGCCAGCAGCTTAGCGAGCGGGAGGGTGGGAGATACGCAGTATTTT.

CDR3 bases: TGTGCCAGCAGCTTGACTGCCCTCTCTGGAAACACCATATATTTT. Protein sequence: CASSLTALSGNTIYF. This sequence joins TRBV7-9 and TRBJ1-3; D call uncertain. Germline CDR1 and CDR2: SEHNR and FQNEAQ (reference sequence). The CDR3 is 15 amino acids. V lost 3 bases and J lost 0, with 9 bases in between.

The sample holds many counts of this clonotype. The rearrangement links TRBV12-3 or TRBV12-4 to TRBJ1-5, with D uncertain. CDR3 length equals 15 residues. V was cut by 2 bases and J by 0 bases, with 8 bases left in between. CDR3 loop: CASSLPLYSNQPQHF. The CDR3 DNA reads as TGTGCCAGCAGTTTACCCCTTTATAGCAATCAGCCCCAGCATTTT.

This clonotype was recorded many times. This chain joins TRBV12-3 or TRBV12-4 and TRBJ2-5; no reliable D call. The CDR3 spans 12 residues. Between the trimmed V and J ends, which lost 0 bases and 5 bases, there was a span of 4 bases. The CDR3 nucleotides are TGTGCCAGCAGTTTAGCGTGGGAGACCCAGTACTTC. It is translated as CASSLAWETQYF.

This clonotype was found many times. This chain joins TRBV7-8 and TRBJ1-1; D gene ambiguous. The germline CDR1 and CDR2 sequences are SGHVS and FQNEAQ. CDR3 length equals 13 residues. Trimming cost V 1 base and J 4 bases, with 7 bases left between them. The CDR3 coding sequence is TGTGCCAGCAGCTTAGTAATCAGCACTGAAGCTTTCTTT. This sequence encodes CASSLVISTEAFF.

The V gene is TRBV20-1, the J gene TRBJ1-5; D is possibly TRBD1 (5 bases). CDR1 is DFQATT, CDR2 SNEGSKA, per germline (reference sequence). V gave up 3 bases and J gave up 4 bases, with 10 bases separating them. The CDR3 loop spans 13 amino acids. The CDR3 DNA reads as TGCAGTGCTAGGGAGCCAGGGAATCAGCCCCAGCATTTT. Protein product: CSAREPGNQPQHF.

The J gene is TRBJ2-7, the V gene TRBV7-6; either TRBD1 or TRBD2 may fit D (5 bases each). Trimming removed 4 bases at V and 2 bases at J, with 18 bases between. The V gene's germline CDR1 is SGHVS and CDR2 FNYEAQ. The CDR3 consists of 16 residues. Here the CDR3 reads CASSSDLGETPYEQYF. CDR3 DNA sequence: TGTGCCAGCAGCTCCGATTTGGGGGAGACCCCCTACGAGCAGTACTTC.

A few counts support this clonotype. The chain couples TRBV7-9 to TRBJ2-3; the D is unclear. The CDR3 spans 15 residues. Trimming pared 1 base from V and 0 bases from J, leaving 8 bases between. The germline gives CDR1 SEHNR, CDR2 FQNEAQ (reference sequence). The CDR3 DNA is TGTGCCAGCAGCTTAGGGGCTCTTAGCACAGATACGCAGTATTTT. It codes for CASSLGALSTDTQYF.

For this clonotype: This clone may be a read error of a much larger clone one base away. V gene TRBV12-3 or TRBV12-4 combines with J gene TRBJ1-5, with D possibly TRBD1 on 5 matching bases. The DNA end is more similar to TRBJ2-3, so the J call may be wrong. The CDR3 runs to 13 residues. The CDR3 here is CASSRGLRQPQYF. CDR3 nucleotides: TGTGCCAGCTCTAGGGGTCTTCGGCAGCCCCAGTATTTT.

The chain carries TRBV24-1 and TRBJ1-5; a possible D gene is TRBD1 (5 bases). CDR1 and CDR2 from the germline V gene are KGHDR and SFDVKD. This CDR3 comprises 14 residues. The ends were cut back, 4 bases at V and 4 bases at J, with 10 bases in the middle. In DNA form, the CDR3 reads TGTGCCACCAGTGACCCGACAGTGAATCAGCCCCAGCATTTT. Its translation: CATSDPTVNQPQHF.

This clonotype was detected ten times or more. This chain connects TRBV28 to TRBJ1-1; D gene ambiguous. CDR1 and CDR2 (germline): MDHEN, SYDVKM. The CDR3 loop spans 14 amino acids. V lost 3 bases and J 1 base, leaving 9 bases between the germline ends. The CDR3, as DNA: TGTGCCAGCAGTTTTCAGCGGGAGAACACTGAAGCTTTCTTT. This translates into CASSFQRENTEAFF.

This chain connects TRBV3-1 to TRBJ1-6; TRBD1 is a possible D gene (6 bases). Germline CDR1 is LGHDT and CDR2 is YNNKEL (reference sequence). The V and J ends lost 3 bases and 6 bases respectively, with 12 bases between them. CDR3 length: 15 amino acids. CDR3 DNA sequence: TGTGCCAGCAGCCAGGGGACACCACTTAATTCACCCCTCCACTTT. Translated, it gives CASSQGTPLNSPLHF.

This clonotype was counted many times. The V gene is TRBV20-1, the J gene TRBJ2-1; the D is unclear. V lost 4 bases and J lost 1, with 5 bases in between. Germline CDR1 reads DFQATT; CDR2 reads SNEGSKA (reference sequence). The length of the CDR3 is 12 residues. The CDR3 loop is CSATGSYNEQFF. The CDR3 DNA sequence: TGCAGTGCTACAGGATCCTACAATGAGCAGTTCTTC.

J is TRBJ1-1 and V is TRBV3-1; 7 bases line up with TRBD1. V lost 0 bases and J lost 6; bases outside the gene matches: 19. Germline CDR1 and CDR2: LGHDT and YNNKEL (reference sequence). CDR3 length equals 19 residues. CDR3: CASSQEPGRGGPSSPEAFF. In DNA form, the CDR3 reads TGTGCCAGCAGCCAAGAACCCGGCAGGGGGGGCCCATCCTCGCCTGAAGCTTTCTTT.

This clonotype was seen at least ten times. The chain has TRBV2 and TRBJ2-3; TRBD1 might be the D (5 bases). V lost 3 bases to trimming and J lost 3 bases, with 13 bases between them. From germline, CDR1 is SNHLY and CDR2 FYNNEI. This CDR3 region has 15 residues. The DNA for the CDR3 is TGTGCCAGCAGTGACCACAGGCTACGAACAGATACGCAGTATTTT. This encodes CASSDHRLRTDTQYF.

This clonotype was counted at least ten times. The chain carries TRBV7-3 and TRBJ2-7, with 9 positions matching TRBD1. Trimming cost V 5 bases and J 5 bases; bases outside gene matches: 16. The CDR3 extends over 17 amino acids. Per germline, CDR1 SGHTA and CDR2 FQGTGA. The CDR3 here is CASSPGQGLIPSHEQYF. CDR3 bases: TGTGCCAGCAGCCCCGGACAGGGGTTAATTCCCAGCCACGAGCAGTACTTC.